The 23 T cell receptor beta chains below all came from one sample that was sequenced in a study of T cell responses to AZD1222 COVID-19 vaccine. Libraries were prepared by immunoSEQ multiplex PCR; TCRdb keeps only in-frame clonotypes and omits some of them. Here the sample spans tens of thousands of clones, more than 75% being singletons. The sequencing used peripheral blood, collected on day 0 of AZD1222 vaccination. Source of these receptors: an adult in good health.

The CDR3 DNA is TGTGCCAGCAGTTTCGGGCCCTCTGAGCAGTTCTTC. Protein: CASSFGPSEQFF. The chain recombines TRBV12-3 or TRBV12-4 with TRBJ2-1; D not resolved. The CDR3 covers 12 residues. Trimming removed 3 bases from V and 9 bases from J, with 9 bases in between.

The V call is TRBV12-5, the J call TRBJ1-6, with 9 bases aligning to TRBD1. CDR1 and CDR2 (germline): LGHNT, FRNRAP. Trimming removed 6 bases from V and 8 bases from J; junction bases left unmatched: 11. The CDR3 spans 16 residues. The CDR3 reads CASGHTGGPWDSPLHF. Written as DNA, the CDR3 is TGTGCTAGTGGACATACAGGGGGCCCCTGGGATTCACCCCTCCACTTT.

This clone was counted once. The rearrangement links TRBV12-5 to TRBJ2-1; D unclear. Germline CDR1 reads LGHNT; CDR2 reads FRNRAP. This CDR3 is built from 11 residues. Deletions cut 4 bases from V and 10 bases from J, with 8 bases between. The CDR3 DNA reads as TGTGCTAGTGGTTCCCTGGGCGAGCAGTTCTTC. This encodes CASGSLGEQFF.

The J gene is TRBJ1-2, the V gene TRBV7-2; possibly TRBD1 for D (6 bases). This CDR3 has 14 residues. Germline-derived CDR1 and CDR2 are SGHTA and FQGNSA. V shed 1 base and J shed 4 bases, with 10 bases lying between them. CDR3 in amino acids: CASSLGTATYGYTF. The CDR3 coding sequence is TGTGCCAGCAGCTTAGGGACAGCCACCTATGGCTACACCTTC.

The CDR3 spells CASSLAQVNTEAFF. The CDR3 coding sequence is TGTGCCAGCAGTTTAGCTCAGGTGAACACTGAAGCTTTCTTT. This chain joins TRBV28 and TRBJ1-1; D remains unclear. The CDR3 is 14 residues long. V was shortened by 2 bases and J by 0 bases, with 7 bases between the two germline ends. CDR1 and CDR2 from the germline V gene are MDHEN and SYDVKM.

The rearrangement links TRBV29-1 to TRBJ1-2; no definite D call. This CDR3 has 14 amino acids. Germline V gene data show CDR1 as SQVTM and CDR2 as ANQGSEA. Trimming pared 6 bases from V and 6 bases from J, leaving 20 bases between. The CDR3 sequence: CSVFVAVPMDGYTF. In nucleotides, the CDR3 is TGCAGCGTCTTCGTCGCGGTCCCGATGGATGGCTACACCTTC. The full variable domain, rest sourced from reference TRBV29-1 and TRBJ1-2, is SAVISQKPSRDICQRGTSLTIQCQVDSQVTMMFWYRQQPGQSLTLIATANQGSEATYESGFVIDKFPISRPNLTFSTLTVSNMSPEDSSIYLCSVFVAVPMDGYTFGSGTRLTVV.

V usage is TRBV15 and J usage is TRBJ1-1; weak D call: TRBD1 (6 bases). Germline V gene sequence: CDR1 LNHNV, CDR2 YYDKDF (reference sequence). Trimming removed 3 bases at V and 4 bases at J, with 12 bases between. The CDR3 has 14 residues. CDR3 sequence: CATSSTGLVTEAFF. The DNA of the CDR3 is TGTGCCACCAGCAGTACAGGGTTGGTCACTGAAGCTTTCTTT.

The chain has TRBV6-5 and TRBJ1-6; D gene unclear. Germline V gives CDR1 MNHEY, CDR2 SVGAGI. CDR3 length: 15 amino acids. Trimming took 0 bases from V and 7 from J, leaving 10 bases between them. DNA for the CDR3: TGTGCCAGCAGTTACTCGAACCGGTTAAATTCACCCCTCCACTTT. It translates to CASSYSNRLNSPLHF.

This clone was counted between two and nine times. V gene TRBV11-2 combines with J gene TRBJ1-6, with TRBD1 as a possible D gene (5 bases). The CDR3 covers 15 residues. Trimming pared 6 bases from V and 7 bases from J, leaving 16 bases between. Germline CDR1 reads SGHAT; CDR2 reads FQNNGV. This chain's CDR3 is CASRETASVNSPLHF. The CDR3 DNA is TGTGCCAGCAGGGAGACAGCCAGCGTAAATTCACCCCTCCACTTT.

This clone was seen only a few times. The chain is built from TRBV7-2 and TRBJ2-7; 9 bases align to TRBD2. Germline lookup yields CDR1 SGHTA and CDR2 FQGNSA. V dropped 3 bases and J dropped 5; count of bases not matched to a gene: 14. This CDR3 has 17 residues. The CDR3 here is CASSFQGGGRAADEQYF. The DNA of the CDR3 is TGTGCCAGCAGCTTCCAAGGAGGCGGGAGGGCCGCCGACGAGCAGTACTTC.

This chain uses TRBV15 with TRBJ2-3; D call uncertain. Trimming stripped 5 bases from V and 2 bases from J, with 5 bases between. This CDR3 has 12 amino acids. Germline CDR1 reads LNHNV; CDR2 reads YYDKDF (reference sequence). The CDR3 region has the DNA TGTGCCACCAGCTATTCCACAGATACGCAGTATTTT. Amino acid sequence: CATSYSTDTQYF.

This clone was picked up a small number of times. This sequence joins TRBV6-5 and TRBJ1-2; D is undetermined. The CDR3 has 13 residues. The V gene's germline CDR1 is MNHEY and CDR2 SVGAGI. V shed 5 bases and J shed 6 bases, with 13 bases lying between them. The CDR3 DNA is TGTGCCAGCAGTCGTCAGGTTTCCCATGGCTACACCTTC. This encodes CASSRQVSHGYTF.

The chain recombines TRBV6-5 with TRBJ1-2; D possibly corresponds to TRBD1 (6 bases). The CDR3 is 13 amino acids. Germline CDR1 MNHEY, CDR2 SVGAGI. V was trimmed by 2 bases and J by 9 bases, leaving 13 bases between them. The CDR3 DNA follows: TGTGCCAGCAGTTACACCGACAGGAATAGCTACACCTTC. The encoded protein is CASSYTDRNSYTF.

The V and J genes are TRBV4-1 and TRBJ1-1; D unresolved. Germline V lookup: CDR1 MGHRA, CDR2 YSYEKL. This CDR3 region has 16 residues. Trimming shortened V by 4 bases and J by 0 bases, and 15 bases separated the two germline ends. The CDR3 protein is CASSLSGSAVNTEAFF. CDR3 bases: TGCGCCAGCAGCCTCAGTGGGAGTGCGGTGAACACTGAAGCTTTCTTT.

The chain links TRBV5-1 to TRBJ2-1; 13 nucleotides match TRBD2. The CDR3 totals 18 residues. V was clipped by 4 bases and J by 7 bases; unmatched bases: 14. The germline V gene has CDR1 SGHRS and CDR2 YFSETQ. CDR3 region: CASSRGTSGARPGNEQFF. The CDR3 DNA reads TGCGCCAGCAGCCGCGGGACTAGCGGGGCCCGCCCCGGGAATGAGCAGTTCTTC.

V gene TRBV28 combines with J gene TRBJ1-4, with TRBD1 as a possible D gene (5 bases). Deletions cut 5 bases from V and 3 bases from J, with 10 bases between. Germline CDR1 reads MDHEN; CDR2 reads SYDVKM. This CDR3 is 14 amino acids long. CDR3 residues: CASSPRTSNEKLFF. CDR3 sequence (DNA): TGTGCCAGCAGTCCTCGGACATCTAATGAAAAACTGTTTTTT.

The rearrangement uses TRBV28 and TRBJ2-7; 12 nucleotides align to TRBD1. Germline V gene data show CDR1 as MDHEN and CDR2 as SYDVKM. The CDR3 has 15 residues. V gave up 5 bases and J gave up 3 bases; unmatched junction bases: 5. The CDR3 DNA reads TGTGCCAGCAGTGGGACAGGGGGCTTCCTCTACGAGCAGTACTTC. It codes for CASSGTGGFLYEQYF.

This chain connects TRBV10-2 to TRBJ2-6; TRBD2 aligns across 12 bases. The CDR3 sequence is 18 residues long. The V gene end was trimmed by 6 bases and the J gene end by 0 bases; junction bases not matched to a gene: 6. The V gene's germline CDR1 is WSHSY and CDR2 SAAADI. The CDR3 sequence is CASSQPGLAGSGANVLTF. The CDR3 nucleotides read TGCGCCAGCAGCCAACCGGGACTAGCGGGCTCTGGGGCCAACGTCCTGACTTTC.

The chain has TRBV4-1 and TRBJ1-1; D not certain. Germline V gene data show CDR1 as MGHRA and CDR2 as YSYEKL. This CDR3 is 15 amino acids long. The germline V and J ends were trimmed by 5 bases and 2 bases, with 15 bases remaining between them. In DNA, the CDR3 is TGCGCCAGCAGCTTCGGACGCCGGTCCAACACTGAAGCTTTCTTT. It codes for CASSFGRRSNTEAFF.

The CDR3 DNA sequence: TGTGCCAGCAGGGAGACAGGGGGCCACTATGGCTACACCTTC. It translates to CASRETGGHYGYTF. The chain joins TRBV6-5 to TRBJ1-2; 10 bases agree with TRBD1. The ends lost 6 bases at V and 3 bases at J; junction bases unmatched: 4. Germline V gene sequence: CDR1 MNHEY, CDR2 SVGAGI. This CDR3 region has 14 residues.

The chain uses TRBV7-6 and TRBJ2-2, with D maybe TRBD1 (6 bases). The CDR3 contains 12 residues. V was shortened by 5 bases and J by 6 bases, with 7 bases between the two germline ends. CDR1 and CDR2 from the germline V gene are SGHVS and FNYEAQ. CDR3 sequence reads: CASSPGAGELFF. In DNA, the CDR3 is TGTGCCAGCAGCCCAGGGGCCGGGGAGCTGTTTTTT.

V is TRBV24-1 and J is TRBJ2-1; tentatively, D is TRBD1 (6 bases). The CDR3 length is 16 residues. V lost 4 bases, J lost 0 bases, and 12 bases lay in between. Looked up from germline, CDR1 is KGHDR and CDR2 is SFDVKD. The CDR3 DNA is TGTGCCACCAGTGAGAACAGGGTTTCCTCCTACAATGAGCAGTTCTTC. It codes for CATSENRVSSYNEQFF.

For the CDR3, the DNA is TGTGCCAGCAGCTCAGGGGGAGGGGGAGACCATCAGCCCCAGCATTTT. Encoded protein: CASSSGGGGDHQPQHF. This chain uses TRBV7-9 with TRBJ1-5; 7 nucleotides align to TRBD1. CDR3 length equals 16 residues. The germline V gene has CDR1 SEHNR and CDR2 FQNEAQ (reference sequence). Trimming removed 4 bases from V and 5 bases from J; junction bases left unmatched: 11.